Below, 14 T cell receptor beta chains from the same sample are listed, as sequenced in a study of cytomegalovirus exposure and HLA in healthy donors (dated by TCRdb to 2015 to 2018). The library came from the immunoSEQ multiplex PCR assay. For the multiplex PCR, a mixture combining 60 forward primers for TCR Vbeta segments and 13 reverse primers for TCR Jbeta segments was used. TCRdb carries this immuneACCESS record with in-frame sequences only. Its versions omit some clonotypes, under half of them owing to an unresolved V gene in the studies checked, with the rest unexplained. Here the sample has some 130,000 clones; roughly two thirds occur a single time. The ten largest clones capture 1.6% of the sample. The sample was PBMCs. The receptors were sampled from a man aged 25-45 years in good health and CMV-seropositive.

The genes are TRBV7-3 and TRBJ2-5; possibly TRBD1 for D (6 bases). V lost 3 bases and J lost 2, with 7 bases in between. CDR3 length equals 13 residues. CDR1 is SGHTA, CDR2 FQGTGA, per germline. The CDR3 here is CASSFDRQETQYF. CDR3 in DNA: TGTGCCAGCAGCTTTGACAGGCAAGAGACCCAGTACTTC.

The genes are TRBV2 and TRBJ2-1, with D hard to call. The CDR3 consists of 15 residues. V was pared by 3 bases and J by 0 bases, with 9 bases between. Germline CDR1 SNHLY, CDR2 FYNNEI. CDR3 loop: CASSELVSSYNEQFF. DNA for the CDR3: TGTGCCAGCAGTGAGCTAGTCTCCTCCTACAATGAGCAGTTCTTC.

Only a few counts were recorded for this clone. The V call is TRBV12-5, the J call TRBJ2-5; 7 bases align to TRBD2. CDR1 and CDR2 from the germline V gene are LGHNT and FRNRAP. Trimming at V came to 7 bases and at J to 4 bases, leaving 12 bases not matched to a gene. This CDR3 has 15 amino acids. CDR3 protein: CASAWEGYLGETQYF. The CDR3 nucleotides read TGTGCTAGTGCGTGGGAGGGCTATCTCGGAGAGACCCAGTACTTC.

This chain joins TRBV30 and TRBJ1-5, with a weak D call TRBD1 (5 bases). V lost 2 bases, J lost 6 bases, and 11 bases lay in between. The CDR3 length is 13 residues. Germline CDR1 reads GTSNPN; CDR2 reads SVGIG (reference sequence). DNA of the CDR3: TGTGCCTGGAGTAAACAGGATGGTCAGCCCCAGCATTTT. Translating it yields CAWSKQDGQPQHF.

CDR3 nucleotides: TGTGCCAGCAGCGTATCCATTGGGGTGGTGGGGGGGGCCGAGGAGACCCAGTACTTC. This translates into CASSVSIGVVGGAEETQYF. The chain recombines TRBV9 with TRBJ2-5; D is possibly TRBD2 (7 bases). Germline CDR1 reads SGDLS; CDR2 reads YYNGEE. There are 19 residues in the CDR3. The V end was cut by 1 base, the J end by 5 bases, with 27 bases between.

The chain employs TRBV10-1 and TRBJ2-7; 9 bases line up with TRBD1. After removal of 9 bases from V and 2 bases from J, the junction contained 2 bases not matched to a gene. There are 12 residues in the CDR3. Germline CDR1 and CDR2: WNHNN and SYGVQD (reference sequence). The CDR3: CARRDRAYEQYF. CDR3 DNA: TGCGCCAGACGGGACAGGGCCTACGAGCAGTACTTC.

The V call is TRBV2, the J call TRBJ1-1; 8 bases match TRBD1. With 3 bases clipped from V and 1 base from J, the junction kept 4 bases outside the gene matches. The CDR3 is 15 residues long. Germline V lookup: CDR1 SNHLY, CDR2 FYNNEI. The CDR3, as DNA: TGTGCCAGCAGTGAGCCTGACAGGGGGAACACTGAAGCTTTCTTT. It yields the protein CASSEPDRGNTEAFF.

The chain has TRBV4-2 and TRBJ1-1, with D maybe TRBD1 (5 bases). Trimming pared 1 base from V and 4 bases from J, leaving 13 bases between. The CDR3 runs 15 residues. CDR1 and CDR2 from the germline V gene are LGHNA and YNFKEQ. In DNA, the CDR3 is TGTGCCAGCAGCCAAGTGGGCAGGGACTCCACTGAAGCTTTCTTT. Translation: CASSQVGRDSTEAFF.

This chain links TRBV7-9 with TRBJ2-1; 12 bases match TRBD2. V shed 5 bases, J shed 9 bases, and the junction held 11 bases outside the gene matches. Germline V gene sequence: CDR1 SEHNR, CDR2 FQNEAQ (reference sequence). The CDR3 totals 16 residues. The DNA of the CDR3 is TGTGCCAGCAGCCCCAGACTAGCGGGAGTCCGAGGTGAGCAGTTCTTC. It encodes CASSPRLAGVRGEQFF.

The chain has TRBV5-1 and TRBJ1-1, with D maybe TRBD1 (6 bases). V gave up 5 bases and J gave up 1 base, with 15 bases separating them. The CDR3 consists of 15 residues. The germline V gene has CDR1 SGHRS and CDR2 YFSETQ. CDR3 amino acids: CASSSPGAGNTEAFF. CDR3 sequence (DNA): TGCGCCAGCAGTTCGCCAGGGGCGGGGAACACTGAAGCTTTCTTT.

This chain joins TRBV2 and TRBJ1-3; D unresolved. Germline lookup yields CDR1 SNHLY and CDR2 FYNNEI. The CDR3 loop spans 12 amino acids. V was trimmed by 10 bases and J by 4 bases, leaving 11 bases between them. DNA for the CDR3: TGTGCCACTTCCGGGTCGGGAAACACCATATATTTT. This translates into CATSGSGNTIYF.

This clone was observed a few times. This rearrangement joins TRBV4-3 to TRBJ2-2; TRBD2 agrees at 11 bases. Trimming took 2 bases from V and 6 from J; bases not matched to a gene: 5. CDR1 LGHNA and CDR2 YSLEER come from the germline V gene. The CDR3 has 16 residues. The CDR3 loop reads CASSQSLAGESGELFF. The CDR3 DNA reads TGCGCCAGCAGCCAATCACTAGCGGGAGAGTCCGGGGAGCTGTTTTTT.

The chain carries TRBV18 and TRBJ2-1; 9 bases line up with TRBD2. The germline V gene has CDR1 KGHSH and CDR2 LQKENI. This CDR3 is 17 amino acids long. The V gene end was trimmed by 1 base and the J gene end by 3 bases; junction bases not matched to a gene: 7. Here the CDR3 DNA reads TGTGCCAGCTCACCACGTATGGCGGGAGGGTACTACAATGAGCAGTTCTTC. It encodes CASSPRMAGGYYNEQFF.

On this clone: The junction differs from germline at one of its ends, possibly a read error. In the same sample, other DNA sequences code for this CDR3. The rearrangement links TRBV5-6 to TRBJ1-4, with 8 bases identical to TRBD1. This CDR3 is 17 amino acids long. Germline V lookup: CDR1 SGHDT, CDR2 YYEEEE. Here the CDR3 DNA reads TGTGCCAGCAGCTTGGGTCAGGGGGCATATGGTAATGAAAAACTGTTTTTC. This gives the protein CASSLGQGAYGNEKLFF. The full variable domain, completed using reference TRBV5-6 and TRBJ1-4, is DAGVTQSPTHLIKTRGQQVTLRCSPKSGHDTVSWYQQALGQGPQFIFQYYEEEERQRGNFPDRFSGHQFPNYSSELNVNALLLGDSALYLCASSLGQGAYGNEKLFFGSGTQLSVL.